The TCR beta chain described here comes from a study of blood T cell repertoires in COVID-19. Study overall: The cDNA or gDNA used as material had been derived from T cells, B-cell-depleted T cells, or PBMCs.

V was cut by 5 bases and J by 4 bases, with 18 bases left in between. The CDR3 sequence is 16 residues long. As originally analysed: Cell counts per sample came from amplifying reference gene primers. Repertoires were generated with immunoSEQ multiplex PCR, while TCRdb's copy carries only in-frame clones and drops some. The V and J calls and the clone size are those of that table, but D and trimming were determined from the DNA. The sample records around 300,000 clones, more than 70% being singletons. Only a few counts were recorded for this clone. The TCR comes from a man aged 30 to 45 with active or convalescent COVID-19. The sample was peripheral blood. The rearrangement links TRBV6-7 to TRBJ1-5; tentative D call: TRBD1 (6 bases). TRBV6-7 falls under the ORF class, with uncertain function. Here the CDR3 DNA reads TGTGCCAGCAGTCCCCACAGGGATATTGGTAATCAGCCCCAGCATTTT. This encodes CASSPHRDIGNQPQHF.